Following are 7 T cell receptor beta chains from one sample sequenced in a study of cytomegalovirus exposure and HLA in healthy donors (dated by TCRdb to the late 2010s). The library was prepared using the immunoSEQ multiplex PCR assay. For the multiplex PCR, a mixture combining 60 forward primers for TCR Vbeta segments and 13 reverse primers for TCR Jbeta segments was used. Here the immuneACCESS table is served through TCRdb, limited to in-frame sequences with V and J called. Missing clones are a known gap in these copies; in checked studies unresolved V genes cover under half, and the rest lacks a known reason. Counted in this sample were about 95,000 clones; under 85% of them appeared once. Of the sample, over 4% falls within the top ten clones. The specimen was PBMCs. The receptor set was obtained from a woman aged 40 to 49 in good health and CMV-seropositive.

The chain links TRBV2 to TRBJ1-1; D uncertain. V was cut by 10 bases and J by 6 bases, with 15 bases left in between. The CDR3 length is 12 residues. Germline loops: CDR1 SNHLY, CDR2 FYNNEI. The CDR3 region has the DNA TGTGCCACCCTCGGGAGGGCCCCTGAAGCTTTCTTT. Its protein is CATLGRAPEAFF.

The CDR3 bases are TGTGCCAGCAGTAGAGGTCTCGAGGCGCCCCAGCATTTT. Its protein is CASSRGLEAPQHF. The genes are TRBV2 and TRBJ1-5; D is ambiguous. Germline loops: CDR1 SNHLY, CDR2 FYNNEI. This CDR3 is 13 amino acids long. Deletions cut 5 bases from V and 9 bases from J, with 14 bases between.

The CDR3: CASRPRGLGEKLFF. The DNA of the CDR3 is TGTGCCAGCAGGCCTAGGGGGCTTGGTGAAAAACTGTTTTTT. V and J are TRBV7-9 and TRBJ1-4; 7 positions agree with TRBD1. J lost 7 bases, V lost 6 bases, and 8 bases had no gene match. This CDR3 is 14 amino acids long. The germline V gene has CDR1 SEHNR and CDR2 FQNEAQ (reference sequence).

The CDR3 is CASSLVAGERETQYF. CDR3 in DNA: TGTGCCAGCAGCTTGGTAGCGGGAGAACGGGAGACCCAGTACTTC. The chain couples TRBV5-6 to TRBJ2-5, with 9 bases lining up with TRBD2. Germline V CDR1 and CDR2: SGHDT, YYEEEE. CDR3 length: 15 residues. The junction had 5 bases not matched to a gene; V was cut back by 0 bases and J by 5 bases.

The chain employs TRBV14 and TRBJ2-7; no reliable D call. V was shortened by 6 bases and J by 4 bases, with 10 bases between the two germline ends. Germline CDR1 reads SGHDN; CDR2 reads FVKESK. The CDR3 is made up of 12 amino acids. This CDR3 reads CASSAIQYEQYF. Here the CDR3 DNA reads TGTGCCAGCAGTGCAATCCAGTACGAGCAGTACTTC.

The chain recombines TRBV7-9 with TRBJ2-1; TRBD2 might be the D (10 bases). V shed 7 bases and J shed 7 bases, with 29 bases lying between them. CDR1 SEHNR and CDR2 FQNEAQ come from the germline V gene (reference sequence). The CDR3 totals 18 residues. The CDR3 reads CASTGQGTLAGMRNEQFF. The CDR3 DNA is TGTGCCAGCACGGGACAGGGAACACTAGCGGGAATGAGGAATGAGCAGTTCTTC. The full variable domain, with the rest looked up from reference TRBV7-9 and TRBJ2-1, is DTGVSQNPRHKITKRGQNVTFRCDPISEHNRLYWYRQTLGQGPEFLTYFQNEAQLEKSRLLSDRFSAERPKGSFSTLEIQRTEQGDSAMYLCASTGQGTLAGMRNEQFFGPGTRLTVL.

This clone was seen a handful of times. This chain connects TRBV5-1 to TRBJ2-5; 8 bases fit TRBD2. The better agreement between TRBJ2-7 and the DNA end casts doubt on the J call. This CDR3 region has 14 residues. CDR1 is SGHRS and CDR2 is YFSETQ in the germline V gene. Here the CDR3 reads CASSSRTSLYEQYF. CDR3 sequence (DNA): TGCGCCAGCAGCTCCCGGACTAGCCTCTACGAGCAGTACTTC.